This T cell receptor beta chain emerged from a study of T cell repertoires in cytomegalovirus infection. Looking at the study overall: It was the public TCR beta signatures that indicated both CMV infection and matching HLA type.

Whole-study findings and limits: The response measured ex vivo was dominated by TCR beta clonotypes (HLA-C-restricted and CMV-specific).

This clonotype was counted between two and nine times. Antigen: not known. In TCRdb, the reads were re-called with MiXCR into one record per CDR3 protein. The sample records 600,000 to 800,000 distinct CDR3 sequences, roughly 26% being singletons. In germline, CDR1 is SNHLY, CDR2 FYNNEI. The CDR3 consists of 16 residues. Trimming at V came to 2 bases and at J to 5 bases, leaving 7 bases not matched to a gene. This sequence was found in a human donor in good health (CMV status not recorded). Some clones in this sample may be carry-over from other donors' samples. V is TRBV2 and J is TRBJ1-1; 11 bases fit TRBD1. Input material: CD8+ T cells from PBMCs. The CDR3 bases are TGTGCCAGCAGTGAAAGGACAGGGGGCCCCCATACTGAAGCTTTCTTT. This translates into CASSERTGGPHTEAFF.